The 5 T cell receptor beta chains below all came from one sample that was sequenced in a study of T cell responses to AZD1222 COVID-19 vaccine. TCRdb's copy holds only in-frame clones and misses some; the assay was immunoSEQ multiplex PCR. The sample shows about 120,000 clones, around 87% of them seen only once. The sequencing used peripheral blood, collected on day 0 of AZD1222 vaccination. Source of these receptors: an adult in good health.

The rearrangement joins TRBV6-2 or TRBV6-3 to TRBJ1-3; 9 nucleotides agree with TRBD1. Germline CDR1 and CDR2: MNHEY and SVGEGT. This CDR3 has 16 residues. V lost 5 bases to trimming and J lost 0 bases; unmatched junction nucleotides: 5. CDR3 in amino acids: CASSGPDRGSGNTIYF. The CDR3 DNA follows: TGTGCCAGCAGTGGGCCGGACAGGGGCTCTGGAAACACCATATATTTT.

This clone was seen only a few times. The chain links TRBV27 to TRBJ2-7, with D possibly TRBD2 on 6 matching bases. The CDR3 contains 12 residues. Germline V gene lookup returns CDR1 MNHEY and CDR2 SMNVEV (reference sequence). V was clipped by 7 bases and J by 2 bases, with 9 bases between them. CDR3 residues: CASKTGAYEQYF. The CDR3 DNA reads TGTGCCAGCAAGACGGGAGCCTACGAGCAGTACTTC.

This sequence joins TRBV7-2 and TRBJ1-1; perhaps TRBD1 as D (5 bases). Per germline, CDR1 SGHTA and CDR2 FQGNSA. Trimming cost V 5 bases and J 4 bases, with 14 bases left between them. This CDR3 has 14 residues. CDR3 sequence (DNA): TGTGCCAGCAGCCGCGGGACGTTACGCACTGAAGCTTTCTTT. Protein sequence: CASSRGTLRTEAFF. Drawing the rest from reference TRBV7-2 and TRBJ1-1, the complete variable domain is GAGVSQSPSNKVTEKGKDVELRCDPISGHTALYWYRQSLGQGLEFLIYFQGNSAPDKSGLPSDRFSAERTGGSVSTLTIQRTQQEDSAVYLCASSRGTLRTEAFFGQGTRLTVV.

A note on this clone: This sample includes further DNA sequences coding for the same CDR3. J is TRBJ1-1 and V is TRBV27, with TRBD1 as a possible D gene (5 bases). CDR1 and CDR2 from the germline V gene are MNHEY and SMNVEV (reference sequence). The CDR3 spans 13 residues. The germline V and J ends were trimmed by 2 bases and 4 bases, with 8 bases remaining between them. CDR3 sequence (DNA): TGTGCCAGCAGTTTAGTGGGGGGCACTGAAGCTTTCTTT. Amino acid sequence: CASSLVGGTEAFF.

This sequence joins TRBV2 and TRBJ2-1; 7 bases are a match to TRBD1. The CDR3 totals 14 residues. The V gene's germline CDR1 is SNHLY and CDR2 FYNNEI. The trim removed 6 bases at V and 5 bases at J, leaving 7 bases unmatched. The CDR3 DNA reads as TGTGCCAGCAGGGAGAGGGGACAGAACAATGAGCAGTTCTTC. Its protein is CASRERGQNNEQFF. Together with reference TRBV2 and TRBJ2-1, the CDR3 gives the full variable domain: EPEVTQTPSHQVTQMGQEVILRCVPISNHLYFYWYRQILGQKVEFLVSFYNNEISEKSEIFDDQFSVERPDGSNFTLKIRSTKLEDSAMYFCASRERGQNNEQFFGPGTRLTVL.